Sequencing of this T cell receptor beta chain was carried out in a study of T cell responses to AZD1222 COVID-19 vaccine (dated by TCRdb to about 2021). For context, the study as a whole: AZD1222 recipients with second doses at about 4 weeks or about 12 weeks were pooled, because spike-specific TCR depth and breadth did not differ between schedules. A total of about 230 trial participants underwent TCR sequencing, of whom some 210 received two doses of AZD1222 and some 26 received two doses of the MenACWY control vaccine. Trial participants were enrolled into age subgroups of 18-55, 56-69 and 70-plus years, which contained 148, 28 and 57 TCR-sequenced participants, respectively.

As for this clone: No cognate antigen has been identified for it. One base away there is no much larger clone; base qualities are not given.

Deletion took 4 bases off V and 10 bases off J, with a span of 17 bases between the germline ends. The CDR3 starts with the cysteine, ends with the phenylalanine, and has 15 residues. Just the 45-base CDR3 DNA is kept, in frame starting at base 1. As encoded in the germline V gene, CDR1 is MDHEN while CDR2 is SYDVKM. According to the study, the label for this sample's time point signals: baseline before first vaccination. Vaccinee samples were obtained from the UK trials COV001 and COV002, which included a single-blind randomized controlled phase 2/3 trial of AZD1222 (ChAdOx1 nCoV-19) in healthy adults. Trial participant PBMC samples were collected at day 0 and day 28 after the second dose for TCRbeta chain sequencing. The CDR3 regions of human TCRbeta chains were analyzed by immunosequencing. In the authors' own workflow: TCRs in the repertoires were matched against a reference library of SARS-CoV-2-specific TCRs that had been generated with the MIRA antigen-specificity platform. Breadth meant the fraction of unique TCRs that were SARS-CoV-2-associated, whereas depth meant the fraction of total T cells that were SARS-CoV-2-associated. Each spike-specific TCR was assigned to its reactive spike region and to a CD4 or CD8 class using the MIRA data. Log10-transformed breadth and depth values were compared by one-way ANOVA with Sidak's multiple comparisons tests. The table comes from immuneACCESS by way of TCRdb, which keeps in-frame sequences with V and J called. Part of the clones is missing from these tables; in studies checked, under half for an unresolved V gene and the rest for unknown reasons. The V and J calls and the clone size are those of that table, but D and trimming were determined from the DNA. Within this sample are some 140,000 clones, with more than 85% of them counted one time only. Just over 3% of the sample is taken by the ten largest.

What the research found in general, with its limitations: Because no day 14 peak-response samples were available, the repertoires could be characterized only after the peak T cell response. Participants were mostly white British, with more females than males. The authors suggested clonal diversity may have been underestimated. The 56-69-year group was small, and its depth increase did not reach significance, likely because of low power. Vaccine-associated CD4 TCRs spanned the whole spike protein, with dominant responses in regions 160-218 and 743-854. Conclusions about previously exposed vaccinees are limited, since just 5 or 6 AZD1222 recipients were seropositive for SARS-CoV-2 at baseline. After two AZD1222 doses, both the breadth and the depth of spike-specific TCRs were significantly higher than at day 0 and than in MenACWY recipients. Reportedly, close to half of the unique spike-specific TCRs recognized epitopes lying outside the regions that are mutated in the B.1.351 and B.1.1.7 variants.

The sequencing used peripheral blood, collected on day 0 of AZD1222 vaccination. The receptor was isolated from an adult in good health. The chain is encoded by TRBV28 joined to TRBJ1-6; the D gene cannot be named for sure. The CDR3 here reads CASSSLQILGSPLHF. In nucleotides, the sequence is TGTGCCAGCAGTTCGCTACAAATCCTGGGCTCACCCCTCCACTTT.